The clone carrying this T cell receptor beta chain turned up a few times. Its antigen is not identified. The data were taken from a study of cytomegalovirus exposure and HLA in healthy donors. Findings of the study overall: The classifier reportedly diagnosed cytomegalovirus status with high specificity and sensitivity. The authors listed about 170 TCR beta chains as cytomegalovirus-associated. A missense DCLRE1C variant was associated with V- and J-gene trimming of TCR beta chains in a later analysis, and an independent cohort replicated the association. The number of N-insertions in an Asian-associated ancestry cluster was reportedly below the approximately 700-donor mean in a later analysis.

Primers for the PCR totalled 60 Vbeta and 13 Jbeta. Some clones are missing from TCRdb's copy, which holds only in-frame ones; the method was immunoSEQ multiplex PCR. The data contain 150,000 or so clones, around 79% of them singletons. The CDR3 contains 15 residues. The V gene's germline CDR1 is MGHRA and CDR2 YSYEKL. Between the trimmed V and J ends, which lost 3 bases and 3 bases, there was a span of 15 bases. The chain combines TRBV4-1 with TRBJ2-7; possible D gene TRBD1, 6 bases. Sequencing was carried out using PBMCs. This receptor was taken from a male donor in good health and CMV-seronegative. CDR3 amino acids: CASSHPGHKDYEQYF. CDR3 bases: TGCGCCAGCAGCCATCCGGGACACAAAGACTACGAGCAGTACTTC.